One and the same sample provided the 15 T cell receptor beta chains below, sequenced in a study of blood T cell repertoires in COVID-19 (dated by TCRdb to about 2020). The method behind the library was the immunoSEQ multiplex PCR assay. Imported from immuneACCESS, the table was reduced by TCRdb to in-frame sequences with V and J called. These copies leave out some clones; in studies compared against another copy, an unresolved V gene accounts for under half, and the cause of the remainder is not known. The sample has roughly 180,000 clones on record, 82% of them singletons. The top ten hold about a sixth of the sample. Sequencing was carried out using PBMCs or T cells enriched from blood (not recorded which). The receptors come from a man between 60 and 75 years old who had recovered from COVID-19.

V and J are TRBV6-5 and TRBJ2-2; the match to TRBD1 covers 9 bases. The CDR3 extends over 15 amino acids. Germline V gene sequence: CDR1 MNHEY, CDR2 SVGAGI. The J segment lost 9 bases and the V segment lost 6 bases, leaving 11 bases of the junction unmatched. The CDR3 loop is CASRATGTGYRELFF. For the CDR3, the DNA is TGTGCCAGCAGAGCAACCGGGACAGGGTACCGGGAGCTGTTTTTT.

The J gene is TRBJ2-4, the V gene TRBV5-1, with 9 bases identical to TRBD1. CDR3 length: 19 amino acids. Germline lookup yields CDR1 SGHRS and CDR2 YFSETQ. V shed 0 bases and J 8 bases; nucleotides not matched to a gene: 18. CDR3 loop: CASSLGARDRVFCRYIQYF. DNA for the CDR3: TGCGCCAGCAGCTTGGGTGCCCGGGACAGGGTTTTTTGTCGTTACATTCAGTACTTC.

This sequence joins TRBV19 and TRBJ2-1; 7 nucleotides agree with TRBD2. The germline CDR1 and CDR2 sequences are LNHDA and SQIVND (reference sequence). The CDR3 sequence is 12 residues long. After removal of 3 bases from V and 15 bases from J, the junction contained 8 bases not matched to a gene. This CDR3 is CASSISGQGAFF. In DNA, the CDR3 is TGTGCCAGTAGTATTAGCGGGCAGGGTGCGTTCTTC.

This clone showed up just a few times. This chain links TRBV27 with TRBJ1-6; possibly TRBD1 for D (5 bases). The CDR3 spans 16 residues. Trimming removed 5 bases from V and 6 bases from J, with 17 bases in between. CDR1 is MNHEY, CDR2 SMNVEV, per germline (reference sequence). The CDR3 DNA is TGTGCCAGCAGTCCTAGGAGGGGCTATAGTAATTCACCCCTCCACTTT. The encoded protein is CASSPRRGYSNSPLHF.

This clone was observed a single time. The gene calls are TRBV21-1 and TRBJ1-6. TRBV21-1 is given as a pseudogene. The CDR3 runs 17 residues. CDR3 sequence reads: CASSKGAGGSYNSPLHF. CDR3 coding DNA: TGTGCCAGCAGCAAAGGGGCCGGGGGCTCCTATAATTCACCCCTCCACTTT.

The chain links TRBV18 to TRBJ2-3, with D possibly TRBD1 on 6 matching bases. This CDR3 spans 14 amino acids. Germline V gene data show CDR1 as KGHSH and CDR2 as LQKENI. The V end was cut by 4 bases, the J end by 4 bases, with 12 bases between. The CDR3 nucleotides read TGTGCCAGCTCACGACAGGACATGTCAGATACGCAGTATTTT. This encodes CASSRQDMSDTQYF.

The chain couples TRBV18 to TRBJ2-3, with 9 bases that match TRBD1. The germline gives CDR1 KGHSH, CDR2 LQKENI. This CDR3 is built from 16 residues. The J segment lost 6 bases and the V segment lost 5 bases, leaving 12 bases of the junction unmatched. In DNA form, the CDR3 reads TGTGCCAGCTCAGTAACACGGGACAGGGTATCGGATACGCAGTATTTT. It translates to CASSVTRDRVSDTQYF.

The chain has TRBV5-5 and TRBJ1-5; D is possibly TRBD1 (6 bases). This CDR3 has 15 residues. V was shortened by 3 bases and J by 6 bases, with 16 bases between the two germline ends. The germline CDR1 and CDR2 sequences are SGHKS and YYEKEE (reference sequence). The CDR3 loop reads CASSSLTGYGQPQHF. The DNA of the CDR3 is TGTGCCAGCAGCTCCCTTACAGGGTACGGTCAGCCCCAGCATTTT.

The chain uses TRBV5-4 and TRBJ2-7; no definite D call. The CDR3 extends over 13 amino acids. Trimming stripped 0 bases from V and 3 bases from J, with 7 bases between. The germline gives CDR1 SGHNT, CDR2 YYREEE (reference sequence). CDR3 DNA sequence: TGTGCCAGCAGCTTGGAGCAGGACTACGAGCAGTACTTC. Translated: CASSLEQDYEQYF.

The chain recombines TRBV5-1 with TRBJ2-3; no clear D. The CDR3 length is 12 residues. V lost 1 base and J lost 5, with 5 bases in between. CDR1 and CDR2 (germline): SGHRS, YFSETQ. The CDR3 DNA is TGCGCCAGCAGCTTGTCTATAGATACGCAGTATTTT. This gives the protein CASSLSIDTQYF.

CDR3 nucleotides: TGTGCCAGCAGCTTAGCAACGGCGGGCACCGGGGAGCTGTTTTTT. Translation gives CASSLATAGTGELFF. V usage is TRBV7-9 and J usage is TRBJ2-2; D might be TRBD2 (5 bases). Between the trimmed V and J ends, which lost 0 bases and 4 bases, there was a span of 9 bases. Germline values: CDR1 SEHNR, CDR2 FQNEAQ (reference sequence). The CDR3 totals 15 residues.

The chain is built from TRBV5-5 and TRBJ2-7; the D gene is possibly TRBD2 (5 bases). The CDR3 contains 15 residues. CDR1 SGHKS and CDR2 YYEKEE come from the germline V gene (reference sequence). Deletions cut 4 bases from V and 1 base from J, with 15 bases between. CDR3 bases: TGTGCCAGCAGCCCCGGCCCACTAGTATCCTACGAGCAGTACTTC. Translating gives CASSPGPLVSYEQYF.

The rearrangement links TRBV6-2 or TRBV6-3 to TRBJ2-7, with D maybe TRBD2 (5 bases). The CDR3 runs to 16 residues. Germline V gene lookup returns CDR1 MNHEY and CDR2 SVGEGT. V dropped 0 bases and J dropped 2 bases, with 14 bases sitting between them. The DNA for the CDR3 is TGTGCCAGCAGTTACTCGCCGGACTCTGACCCCTACGAGCAGTACTTC. It is translated as CASSYSPDSDPYEQYF.

A few counts support this clone. The chain is built from TRBV14 and TRBJ1-1; 7 bases are shared with TRBD1. The germline V gene has CDR1 SGHDN and CDR2 FVKESK. The CDR3 has 16 residues. V shed 4 bases and J 1 base; nucleotides not matched to a gene: 9. The CDR3 DNA reads as TGTGCCAGCAGCCTGAACAGGGACAGAGAGAACACTGAAGCTTTCTTT. Protein product: CASSLNRDRENTEAFF.

This clone appeared a few times. The V call is TRBV5-6, the J call TRBJ1-5; D is uncertain. The CDR3 spans 12 residues. Germline-derived CDR1 and CDR2 are SGHDT and YYEEEE. Trimming removed 1 base from V and 6 bases from J, with 5 bases in between. Here the CDR3 reads CASSLPSQPQHF. The CDR3 bases are TGTGCCAGCAGCTTGCCGAGTCAGCCCCAGCATTTT.